This T cell receptor beta chain was sequenced in a study of OX40 agonist ivuxolimab in advanced cancers. Looked up from germline, CDR1 is MDHEN and CDR2 is SYDVKM. V gave up 7 bases and J gave up 4 bases; unmatched junction bases: 17. The CDR3 sequence is 18 residues long. The data were produced by immunoSEQ multiplex PCR, yet TCRdb's version contains in-frame clones alone and is incomplete. The sample lists 75,000 to 100,000 clones; more than 75% were seen once. This receptor was identified in an adult with an advanced solid tumor such as melanoma, head and neck, liver or kidney cancer. This sample comprised CD4+ or CD8+ T cells sorted from blood, obtained in a trial of the OX40 agonist ivuxolimab. J is TRBJ2-7 and V is TRBV28, with 12 bases matching TRBD1. The CDR3, as DNA: TGTGCCAGCAACCCGGGACAGGGGGCCCTCACATCTTCTTACGAGCAGTACTTC. It is translated as CASNPGQGALTSSYEQYF.